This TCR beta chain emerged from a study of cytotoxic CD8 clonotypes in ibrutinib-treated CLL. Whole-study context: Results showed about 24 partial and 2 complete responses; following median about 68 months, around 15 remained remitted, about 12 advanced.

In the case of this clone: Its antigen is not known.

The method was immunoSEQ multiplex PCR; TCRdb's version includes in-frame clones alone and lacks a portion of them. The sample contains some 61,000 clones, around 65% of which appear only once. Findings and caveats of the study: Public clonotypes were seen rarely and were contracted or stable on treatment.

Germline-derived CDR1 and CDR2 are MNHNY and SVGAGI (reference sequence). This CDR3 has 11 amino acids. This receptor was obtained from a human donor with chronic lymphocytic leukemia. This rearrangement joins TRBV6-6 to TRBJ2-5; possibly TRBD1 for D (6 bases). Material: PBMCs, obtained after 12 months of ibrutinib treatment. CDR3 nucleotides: TGTGGGGTGGGGGCCTTAGAGACCCAGTACTTC. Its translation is CGVGALETQYF.